A single sample gave rise to the 14 T cell receptor beta chains below, sequenced in a study of T-cell reconstitution after alpha-beta-depleted transplantation in children. Construction of the TCRbeta library involved unique molecular identifiers. MiXCR, applied by TCRdb to the PCR reads, yields one record per CDR3 protein. The sample lists 100,000 to 120,000 distinct CDR3 sequences, 10% to 13% occurring once. The sample here was PBMCs from the stem cell graft donor, taken from the stem cell graft. These receptors originate from a human donor who donated a stem cell graft to a child with acute lymphoblastic leukemia.

This clonotype was counted at least ten times. This CDR3 is CASSFPRRTGNEQYF. CDR3 sequence (DNA): TGTGCCAGCAGCTTCCCCCGAAGGACAGGGAACGAGCAGTACTTC. The chain combines TRBV7-9 with TRBJ2-7, with TRBD1 identical over 8 bases. After removal of 3 bases from V and 5 bases from J, the junction contained 9 bases not matched to a gene. CDR3 length equals 15 residues. The germline CDR1 and CDR2 sequences are SEHNR and FQNEAQ (reference sequence).

This clonotype was counted at least ten times. V usage is TRBV5-1 and J usage is TRBJ2-7, with 7 bases that match TRBD1. Germline CDR1 SGHRS, CDR2 YFSETQ. The CDR3 has 15 residues. V shed 4 bases, J shed 2 bases, and the junction held 9 bases outside the gene matches. CDR3 residues: CASSPEQGWAYEQYF. The CDR3 DNA reads as TGCGCCAGCAGCCCGGAACAGGGGTGGGCCTACGAGCAGTACTTC. Supplemented by reference TRBV5-1 and TRBJ2-7, the full variable domain reads KAGVTQTPRYLIKTRGQQVTLSCSPISGHRSVSWYQQTPGQGLQFLFEYFSETQRNKGNFPGRFSGRQFSNSRSEMNVSTLELGDSALYLCASSPEQGWAYEQYFGPGTRLTVT.

There are many counts of this clonotype. V usage is TRBV10-3 and J usage is TRBJ2-2; TRBD1 is a possible D gene (5 bases). V lost 3 bases, J lost 4 bases, and 12 bases lay in between. Germline lookup yields CDR1 ENHRY and CDR2 SYGVKD. The CDR3 has 15 residues. CDR3 in amino acids: CAISDPAGSTGELFF. The CDR3 coding sequence is TGTGCCATCAGTGACCCCGCAGGGTCCACCGGGGAGCTGTTTTTT.

The chain links TRBV6-2 or TRBV6-3 to TRBJ1-5; D is ambiguous. The germline gives CDR1 MNHEY, CDR2 SVGEGT. The CDR3 length is 14 residues. With 2 bases removed from V and 6 bases from J, the gap between germline ends came to 11 bases. DNA of the CDR3: TGTGCCAGCAGTTACGAGGGAGGGAGTCAGCCCCAGCATTTT. This encodes CASSYEGGSQPQHF.

This clonotype has a count of ten or more. The rearrangement uses TRBV6-1 and TRBJ2-2; 13 nucleotides align to TRBD2. CDR1 is MNHNS, CDR2 SASEGT, per germline. V was clipped by 6 bases and J by 1 base; unmatched bases: 5. The CDR3 extends over 17 amino acids. CDR3 sequence (DNA): TGTGCCAGCAGATTCAGACTAGCGGGAGGGAACACCGGGGAGCTGTTTTTT. It specifies CASRFRLAGGNTGELFF.

The CDR3 region has the DNA TGTGCCAGCAGCGTAGATCCTGGCAGGGGGACCTACGAGCAGTACTTC. Amino acid sequence: CASSVDPGRGTYEQYF. The chain has TRBV9 and TRBJ2-7, with TRBD1 identical over 7 bases. Germline-derived CDR1 and CDR2 are SGDLS and YYNGEE. V lost 0 bases, J lost 2 bases, and 8 bases stayed unmatched. CDR3 length equals 16 residues.

Ten or more counts support this clonotype. This sequence joins TRBV20-1 and TRBJ1-3; D uncertain. CDR3 length: 14 residues. CDR1 is DFQATT and CDR2 is SNEGSKA in the germline V gene (reference sequence). With 4 bases removed from V and 2 bases from J, the gap between germline ends came to 12 bases. CDR3 in amino acids: CSATSVGAGNTIYF. CDR3 sequence (DNA): TGCAGTGCTACCTCGGTGGGCGCTGGAAACACCATATATTTT.

This clonotype was recorded at least ten times. The V and J genes are TRBV12-3 or TRBV12-4 and TRBJ1-5; D may be TRBD1 (6 bases). The length of the CDR3 is 14 residues. Trimming removed 4 bases at V and 3 bases at J, with 10 bases between. In DNA form, the CDR3 reads TGTGCCAGCAGTTACCAGGGGCCCAATCAGCCCCAGCATTTT. Its translation: CASSYQGPNQPQHF.

The table lists this clonotype with many counts. CDR3 protein: CASSASSLGRYEQYF. The DNA for the CDR3 is TGTGCCAGCAGCGCTTCATCCCTGGGGAGATACGAGCAGTACTTC. This rearrangement joins TRBV7-2 to TRBJ2-7; tentatively, D is TRBD2 (5 bases). The germline V gene encodes CDR1 SGHTA and CDR2 FQGNSA. This CDR3 spans 15 amino acids. The V end was cut by 5 bases, the J end by 4 bases, with 18 bases between.

Many counts were recorded for this clonotype. The chain links TRBV7-2 to TRBJ1-2; a weak D match, TRBD1 (5 bases). The CDR3 extends over 18 amino acids. V was cut by 2 bases and J by 3 bases, with 22 bases left in between. Germline V gene sequence: CDR1 SGHTA, CDR2 FQGNSA. The CDR3 sequence: CASSLRLSRTPQDYGYTF. The CDR3 region has the DNA TGTGCCAGCAGCTTAAGGTTATCCCGCACCCCACAGGACTATGGCTACACCTTC. The entire variable domain, with the rest obtained from reference TRBV7-2 and TRBJ1-2, is as follows: GAGVSQSPSNKVTEKGKDVELRCDPISGHTALYWYRQSLGQGLEFLIYFQGNSAPDKSGLPSDRFSAERTGGSVSTLTIQRTQQEDSAVYLCASSLRLSRTPQDYGYTFGSGTRLTVV.

This clonotype was counted ten times or more. This chain links TRBV6-2 or TRBV6-3 with TRBJ1-5; 8 nucleotides match TRBD1. The CDR3 loop spans 15 amino acids. Germline CDR1 and CDR2: MNHEY and SVGEGT. V shed 6 bases, J shed 7 bases, and the junction held 11 bases outside the gene matches. The CDR3 spells CASSPPGTGRQPQHF. CDR3 DNA: TGTGCCAGCAGCCCCCCGGGGACAGGCAGACAGCCCCAGCATTTT.

Note on this clonotype: This may be a read error, as it is one base from a much larger clone. Given the absence of the conserved phenylalanine or tryptophan at the CDR3 end, a read error is likely. For the CDR3, the DNA is TGCGCCAGCCCCCCTCCCGCAGGTTGGGACGAGCAGTACTTG. This codes for CASPPPAGWDEQYL. The chain recombines TRBV5-1 with TRBJ2-7; D gene unclear. Germline V gives CDR1 SGHRS, CDR2 YFSETQ. This CDR3 contains 14 residues. V was trimmed by 7 bases and J by 5 bases, leaving 19 bases between them.

V usage is TRBV7-2 and J usage is TRBJ1-6; perhaps TRBD1 as D (5 bases). This CDR3 has 15 residues. Between the trimmed V and J ends, which lost 5 bases and 9 bases, there was a span of 17 bases. The germline gives CDR1 SGHTA, CDR2 FQGNSA. CDR3 bases: TGTGCCAGCAGCAGCCAAATCGGGACGAGTTCACCCCTCCACTTT. This sequence encodes CASSSQIGTSSPLHF.

This clonotype was seen repeatedly, ten times or more. V gene TRBV5-1 combines with J gene TRBJ1-1, with D possibly being TRBD1 (5 bases). CDR3 size: 13 residues. Germline values: CDR1 SGHRS, CDR2 YFSETQ. The V and J ends lost 3 bases and 4 bases respectively, with 10 bases between them. CDR3 in DNA: TGCGCCAGCAGCTCCTGGGGGACCACTGAAGCTTTCTTT. Its protein product is CASSSWGTTEAFF. Variable domain in full (rest from reference TRBV5-1 and TRBJ1-1): KAGVTQTPRYLIKTRGQQVTLSCSPISGHRSVSWYQQTPGQGLQFLFEYFSETQRNKGNFPGRFSGRQFSNSRSEMNVSTLELGDSALYLCASSSWGTTEAFFGQGTRLTVV.